This paragraph reports one T cell receptor beta chain. This entry belongs to a study of cytomegalovirus exposure and HLA in healthy donors. CDR3 length: 16 amino acids. Germline V gene lookup returns CDR1 SEHNR and CDR2 FQNEAQ (reference sequence). V lost 5 bases and J lost 8, with 24 bases in between. The PCR ran on 60 Vbeta and 13 Jbeta primers. The assay was immunoSEQ multiplex PCR, and TCRdb's table has in-frame clones only and misses some. The data show roughly 110,000 clones, about 81% seen once. The specimen sequenced was PBMCs. The rearrangement uses TRBV7-9 and TRBJ1-2; the D gene is possibly TRBD1 (6 bases). The sequence was collected from a male donor in good health and CMV-seropositive. The CDR3, as DNA: TGTGCCAGCAGCCGGGCGGCAGGGGCCGCGCTGGAGGGCTACACCTTC. Translating gives CASSRAAGAALEGYTF.